A selection of T cell receptor beta chains follows, all from one sample in a study of CD8+CD57+ T cells in acquired aplastic anemia. TCRdb ran MiXCR on the reads and lists one entry per CDR3 protein. The sample lists fewer than 200,000 distinct CDR3 sequences; about half were seen once. The sequencing sample was made of sorted CD4+, CD8+, or CD8+CD57+ T cells (not recorded which) from PBMCs. The receptors were sampled from a human donor with aplastic anemia. Each CDR3 is given with its conserved first and last residue. A D gene is named only where the DNA matches it firmly. Expanded clones get a size class; other rows say once, few or many, or leave the size out.

TRBV29-1	TRBJ1-2	-	16	TRBD1	CSVIPGQEGPSRGYTF	TGCAGCGTGATACCGGGACAGGAGGGGCCTTCACGTGGCTACACCTTC
TRBV25-1	TRBJ1-1	-	16	-	CASSPGTSGRGTEAFF	TGTGCCAGCAGCCCCGGGACTAGCGGGAGAGGCACTGAAGCTTTCTTT
TRBV7-8	TRBJ2-5	-	17	TRBD2	CASSLGHLAGGPETQYF	TGTGCCAGCAGCTTAGGGCACCTAGCGGGAGGGCCGGAGACCCAGTACTTC
TRBV9	TRBJ2-2	-	15	TRBD1	CASSVETGGTGELFF	TGTGCCAGCAGCGTAGAAACAGGGGGCACCGGGGAGCTGTTTTTT
TRBV9	TRBJ1-6	-	15	TRBD1	CASSAGQGLNSPLHF	TGTGCCAGCAGCGCAGGACAGGGTTTGAATTCACCCCTCCACTTT
TRBV24-1	TRBJ1-2	-	14	-	CATSDFRGDYGYTF	TGTGCCACCAGTGATTTCCGAGGGGACTATGGCTACACCTTC
TRBV3-1	TRBJ2-7	many	13	TRBD1	CASSPGTVHEQYF	TGTGCCAGCAGCCCCGGGACAGTCCACGAGCAGTACTTC
TRBV7-9	TRBJ2-3	many	14	TRBD2	CASSSTRGGVTQYF	TGTGCCAGCAGCTCCACCCGGGGGGGGGTTACGCAGTATTTT
TRBV20-1	TRBJ2-7	many	17	TRBD1	CSARDIKGAPTSYEQYF	TGCAGTGCTAGAGATATCAAGGGGGCCCCCACCTCCTACGAGCAGTACTTC
TRBV7-9	TRBJ1-2	-	14	TRBD1	CASSRPDRAYGYTF	TGTGCCAGCAGCCGTCCGGACAGGGCCTATGGCTACACCTTC
TRBV11-1	TRBJ2-7	-	16	TRBD2	CASSPGLAGELYEQYF	TGTGCCAGCAGCCCGGGACTAGCGGGAGAACTCTACGAGCAGTACTTC
TRBV7-7	TRBJ1-4	-	14	TRBD1	CASSSGTGAEKLFF	TGTGCTAGCAGCTCCGGGACAGGGGCTGAAAAACTGTTTTTT
TRBV7-2	TRBJ2-3	few	13	-	CASNLGFTDTQYF	TGTGCCAGCAATCTGGGTTTCACAGATACGCAGTATTTT
TRBV7-9	TRBJ1-1	-	12	-	CASSLAGEEAFF	TGTGCCAGCAGCTTAGCGGGGGAAGAAGCTTTCTTT
TRBV24-1	TRBJ2-5	few	13	-	CATSDGAQETQYF	TGTGCCACCAGTGATGGGGCGCAGGAGACCCAGTACTTC
TRBV18	TRBJ1-1	-	14	-	CASSPRVINGEAFF	TGTGCCAGCTCACCAAGAGTCATAAACGGTGAAGCTTTCTTT
TRBV5-4	TRBJ2-7	-	15	-	CASSERQITSYEQYF	TGTGCCAGCAGCGAAAGACAGATTACCTCCTACGAGCAGTACTTC
TRBV12-3/TRBV12-4	TRBJ2-1	many	12	-	CASHQGYNEQFF	TGTGCCAGTCACCAGGGGTACAATGAGCAGTTCTTC
TRBV29-1	TRBJ2-7	-	12	-	CSVGGPRAEQYF	TGCAGCGTTGGAGGCCCAAGGGCCGAGCAGTACTTC
TRBV6-1	TRBJ2-7	many	13	TRBD2	CASSPSGTYEQYF	TGTGCCAGCAGCCCTAGCGGAACCTACGAGCAGTACTTC
TRBV28	TRBJ1-4	-	11	-	CASTSKEKLFF	TGTGCCAGCACCTCGAAGGAAAAACTGTTTTTT
TRBV6-6	TRBJ1-4	many	16	TRBD1	CASSYGTGATNEKLFF	TGTGCCAGCAGTTACGGTACAGGGGCAACTAATGAAAAACTGTTTTTT
TRBV4-1	TRBJ1-2	many	11	-	CASSQDESYTF	TGCGCCAGCAGCCAAGATGAAAGCTACACCTTC
TRBV20-1	TRBJ2-3	-	12	-	CSANRYTDTQYF	TGCAGTGCTAACAGGTACACAGATACGCAGTATTTT
TRBV7-9	TRBJ2-3	-	12	-	CASSSLTDTQYF	TGTGCCAGCAGCTCCCTCACAGATACGCAGTATTTT
TRBV5-1	TRBJ1-5	many	13	-	CASSLKGNQPQHF	TGCGCCAGCAGCTTGAAAGGTAATCAGCCCCAGCATTTT
TRBV4-2	TRBJ2-1	-	15	TRBD2	CASSQGLAGVDEQFF	TGTGCCAGCAGCCAAGGCCTAGCGGGAGTGGATGAGCAGTTCTTC
TRBV30	TRBJ1-1	few	13	-	CAWSVGWNTEAFF	TGTGCCTGGAGTGTAGGTTGGAACACTGAAGCTTTCTTT
TRBV10-3	TRBJ1-2	few	14	-	CASSMYGATDGYTF	TGTGCCAGCAGTATGTACGGGGCGACGGATGGCTACACCTTC
TRBV7-9	TRBJ1-6	-	13	TRBD1	CASSSQGDSPLHF	TGTGCCAGCAGCTCTCAGGGGGACTCACCCCTCCACTTT
TRBV19	TRBJ1-1	once	14	-	CASSMGSTTSEAFF	TGTGCCAGTAGTATGGGGAGCACGACAAGTGAAGCTTTCTTT
TRBV12-3/TRBV12-4	TRBJ1-5	many	13	-	CASSLGQNQPQHF	TGTGCCAGCAGTTTAGGACAGAATCAGCCCCAGCATTTT
TRBV5-4	TRBJ1-1	many	14	-	CASRGGGRNTEAFF	TGTGCCAGCAGAGGGGGAGGGCGTAACACTGAAGCTTTCTTT
TRBV11-1	TRBJ2-1	-	16	TRBD2	CASSPMTGLANNEQFF	TGTGCCAGCAGCCCTATGACGGGACTAGCGAACAATGAGCAGTTCTTC
TRBV19	TRBJ2-1	-	17	TRBD1	CASSITVAGTGNNEQFF	TGTGCCAGTAGTATTACTGTGGCCGGGACAGGGAACAATGAGCAGTTCTTC
TRBV19	TRBJ2-7	few	14	-	CASSHRGGSYEQYF	TGTGCCAGTAGTCACAGGGGAGGGTCCTACGAGCAGTACTTC
TRBV5-4	TRBJ2-3	many	14	-	CASSAKGSSDTQYF	TGTGCCAGCAGCGCGAAAGGCTCCTCAGATACGCAGTATTTT
TRBV24-1	TRBJ1-1	-	14	-	CATSDPTGGTEAFF	TGTGCCACCAGTGATCCCACAGGAGGCACTGAAGCTTTCTTT
TRBV10-3	TRBJ1-2	-	13	TRBD1	CAIRPDREDGYTF	TGTGCCATCAGGCCGGACAGGGAAGATGGCTACACCTTC
TRBV7-2	TRBJ2-7	-	14	TRBD2	CASSQSGGRYEQHF	TGTGCCAGCAGTCAGAGCGGGGGTCGCTACGAGCAGCACTTC
TRBV5-1	TRBJ1-4	many	15	TRBD1	CASSLAGQGKEKLFF	TGCGCCAGCAGCTTGGCAGGACAGGGTAAAGAAAAACTGTTTTTT
TRBV3-1	TRBJ1-6	-	17	TRBD1	CASRLSDRGRNNSPLHF	TGTGCCAGCAGACTTTCTGACAGGGGGCGGAATAATTCACCCCTCCACTTT